The T cell receptor (beta chain) under discussion was sequenced for a study of cytomegalovirus exposure and HLA in healthy donors. The CDR3 runs 16 residues. V shed 2 bases and J shed 3 bases, with 13 bases lying between them. Germline-derived CDR1 and CDR2 are PRHDT and FYEKMQ (reference sequence). Primers for the PCR totalled 60 Vbeta and 13 Jbeta. Assay: immunoSEQ multiplex PCR; the TCRdb copy retains only in-frame clones and omits some. Of fewer than 55,000 clones in the sample, less than 75% were seen once. The chain joins TRBV13 to TRBJ2-2, with D maybe TRBD1 (6 bases). The receptor's source is a woman aged 45-65 years in good health and CMV-seropositive. The sample consisted of PBMCs. CDR3 nucleotides: TGTGCCAGCAGCTTACTGGGGGACACCTACACCGGGGAGCTGTTTTTT. Translated: CASSLLGDTYTGELFF.